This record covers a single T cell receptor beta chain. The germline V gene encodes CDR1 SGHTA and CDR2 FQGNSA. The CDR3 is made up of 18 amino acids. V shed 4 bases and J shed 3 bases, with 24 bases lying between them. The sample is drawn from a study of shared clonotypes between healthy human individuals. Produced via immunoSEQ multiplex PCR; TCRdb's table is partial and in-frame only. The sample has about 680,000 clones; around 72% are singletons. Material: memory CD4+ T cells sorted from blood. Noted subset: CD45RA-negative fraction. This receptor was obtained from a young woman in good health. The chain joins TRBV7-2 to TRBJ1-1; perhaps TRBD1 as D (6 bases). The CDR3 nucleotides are TGTGCCAGCAGCTCCACGGGTCTATACAGGGAAGAAGACACTGAAGCTTTCTTT. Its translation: CASSSTGLYREEDTEAFF.